The T cell receptor beta chain described here comes from a study of T cell responses to AZD1222 COVID-19 vaccine. Study outcomes and limitations: Elevations in Spike-specific TCR breadth and depth followed administration of two AZD1222 doses. Close to half of all spike-specific TCRs reportedly target regions of the variants that are unmutated. The donors showed a predominance of white British ancestry and of females, with possible underestimation of clonal diversity. CD4 TCRs covered the whole spike, strongest at regions 160-218 and 743-854.

V gave up 2 bases and J gave up 7 bases, with 11 bases separating them. Germline V lookup: CDR1 SGHAT, CDR2 FQNNGV. CDR3 size: 13 residues. This clone was recorded only once. Its antigen is undetermined. Repertoires were generated with immunoSEQ multiplex PCR, while TCRdb's copy carries only in-frame clones and drops some. The sample has around 130,000 clones, 93% seen once. The clonotype comes from an adult in good health. The V gene is TRBV11-2, the J gene TRBJ1-1, with no clear D. The sequenced sample was peripheral blood, obtained on day 0 of AZD1222 vaccination. The CDR3 sequence is CASSLRENGEAFF. The CDR3 region has the DNA TGTGCCAGCAGCTTAAGGGAAAACGGTGAAGCTTTCTTT.